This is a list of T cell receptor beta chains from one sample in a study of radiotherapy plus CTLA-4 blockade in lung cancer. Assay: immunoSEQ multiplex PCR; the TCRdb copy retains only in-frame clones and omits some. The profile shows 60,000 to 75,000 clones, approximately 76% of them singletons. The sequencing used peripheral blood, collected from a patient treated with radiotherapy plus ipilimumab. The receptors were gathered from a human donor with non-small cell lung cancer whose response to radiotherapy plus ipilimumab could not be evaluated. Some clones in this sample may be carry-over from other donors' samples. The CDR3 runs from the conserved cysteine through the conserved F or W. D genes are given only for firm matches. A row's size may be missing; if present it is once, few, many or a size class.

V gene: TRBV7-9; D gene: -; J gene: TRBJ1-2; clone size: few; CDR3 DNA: TGTGCCACCGCGGCACGGATTACTTATGGCTACACCTTC; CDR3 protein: CATAARITYGYTF
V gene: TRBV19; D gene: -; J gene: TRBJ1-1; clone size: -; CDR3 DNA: TGTGCCAGTAGTACGGGACTCCGCAGGAACACTGAAGCTTTCTTT; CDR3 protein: CASSTGLRRNTEAFF
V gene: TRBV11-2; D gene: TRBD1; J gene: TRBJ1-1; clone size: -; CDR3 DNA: TGTGCCAGCAGCCCGCGACAGGGGCTTGCCCTGAACACTGAAGCTTTCTTT; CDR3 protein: CASSPRQGLALNTEAFF
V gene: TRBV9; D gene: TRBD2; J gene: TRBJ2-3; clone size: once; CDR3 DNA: TGTGCCAGCAGCTACGGGGGGTCCCTCACAGATACGCAGTATTTT; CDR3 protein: CASSYGGSLTDTQYF
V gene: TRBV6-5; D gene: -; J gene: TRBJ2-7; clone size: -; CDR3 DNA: TGTGCCAGCAGTTACTCGGGAGGCGAGCAGTACTTC; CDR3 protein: CASSYSGGEQYF
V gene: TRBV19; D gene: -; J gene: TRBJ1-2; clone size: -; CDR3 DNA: TGTGCCAGTAGTATAGATCGGTACGTCACCAACTATGGCTACACCTTC; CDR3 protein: CASSIDRYVTNYGYTF
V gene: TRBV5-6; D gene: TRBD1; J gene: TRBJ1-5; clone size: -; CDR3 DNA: TGTGCCAGCAGCTCCGGACAGGGGTGGAATCAGCCCCAGCATTTT; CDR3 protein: CASSSGQGWNQPQHF
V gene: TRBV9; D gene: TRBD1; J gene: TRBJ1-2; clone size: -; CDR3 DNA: TGTGCCAGCAGCGTGGATCCGGGACAGCTCTATGGCTACACCTTC; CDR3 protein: CASSVDPGQLYGYTF
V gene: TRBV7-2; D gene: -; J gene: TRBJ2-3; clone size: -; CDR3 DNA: TGTGCCAGCAGCCCGCCCCTAGGGGCAGGAGATACGCAGTATTTT; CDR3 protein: CASSPPLGAGDTQYF
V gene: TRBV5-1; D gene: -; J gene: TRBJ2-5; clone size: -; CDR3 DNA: TGCGCCAGCAGCTTGTCACCCCCACAGGGCGTGGAGACCCAGTACTTC; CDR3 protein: CASSLSPPQGVETQYF
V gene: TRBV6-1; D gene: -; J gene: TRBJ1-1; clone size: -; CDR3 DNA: TGTGCCAGCAGTGAACACTCCACTGAAGCTTTCTTT; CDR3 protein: CASSEHSTEAFF
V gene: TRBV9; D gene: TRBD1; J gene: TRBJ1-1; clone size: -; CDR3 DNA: TGTGCCAGCAGCGTAGGGACAGGGTCGACGAACACTGAAGCTTTCTTT; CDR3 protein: CASSVGTGSTNTEAFF
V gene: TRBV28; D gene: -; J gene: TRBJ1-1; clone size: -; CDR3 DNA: TGTGCCAGCAGTTTCCGTGGGGCTGTGGGGACTGAAGCTTTCTTT; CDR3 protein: CASSFRGAVGTEAFF
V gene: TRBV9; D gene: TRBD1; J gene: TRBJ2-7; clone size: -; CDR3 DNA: TGTGCCAGCAGCGAAATGACCGGGACAGTTATCAGCGAGCAGTACTTC; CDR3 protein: CASSEMTGTVISEQYF
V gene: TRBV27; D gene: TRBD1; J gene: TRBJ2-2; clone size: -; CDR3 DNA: TGTGCCAGCAGTTTGGCCTTTTTAACAGGGGTCACCGGGGAGCTGTTTTTT; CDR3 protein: CASSLAFLTGVTGELFF
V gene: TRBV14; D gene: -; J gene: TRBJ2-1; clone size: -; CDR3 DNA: TGTGCCAGCAGACTCCCGGGTCCCTCGGGCTCCTACAATGAGCAGTTCTTC; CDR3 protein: CASRLPGPSGSYNEQFF
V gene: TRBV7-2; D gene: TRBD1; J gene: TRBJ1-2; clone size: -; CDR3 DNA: TGTGCCAGCAGCTTAGGGGACAGGGTCTATGGCTACACCTTC; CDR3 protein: CASSLGDRVYGYTF
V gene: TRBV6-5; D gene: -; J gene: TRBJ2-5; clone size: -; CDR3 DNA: TGTGCCAGCAGTTACTCGGGGCAGACACTGGCGGAGACCCAGTACTTC; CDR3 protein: CASSYSGQTLAETQYF
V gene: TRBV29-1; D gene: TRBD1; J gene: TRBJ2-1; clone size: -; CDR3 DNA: TGCAGCCTCAAACGGGGGTGGACAGGGAATAATGAGCAGTTCTTC; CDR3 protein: CSLKRGWTGNNEQFF
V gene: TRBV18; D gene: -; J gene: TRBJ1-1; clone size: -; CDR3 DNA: TGTGCCAGCTCACCATTTCGAGGGTCCACTGAAGCTTTCTTT; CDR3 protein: CASSPFRGSTEAFF
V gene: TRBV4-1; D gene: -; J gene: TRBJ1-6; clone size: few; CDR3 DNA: TGCGCCAGCAGCCAAGAATTCAGCTCCTATAATTCACCCCTCCACTTT; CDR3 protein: CASSQEFSSYNSPLHF
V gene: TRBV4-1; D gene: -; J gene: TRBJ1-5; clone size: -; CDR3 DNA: TGCGCCAGCAGCCAAGGGAGCCTCCCCCGCTACGGCCAGCCCCAGCATTTT; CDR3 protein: CASSQGSLPRYGQPQHF
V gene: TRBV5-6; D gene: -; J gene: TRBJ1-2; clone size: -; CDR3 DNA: TGTGCCAGCAGCTCTCTTACAGGGTCGGGTGGCTACACCTTC; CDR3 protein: CASSSLTGSGGYTF
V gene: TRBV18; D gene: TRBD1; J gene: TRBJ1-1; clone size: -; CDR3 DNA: TGTGCCAGCTCACCACGGACAGGGAAAAACACTGAAGCTTTCTTT; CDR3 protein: CASSPRTGKNTEAFF
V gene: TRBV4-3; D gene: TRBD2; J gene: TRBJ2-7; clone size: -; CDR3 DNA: TGCGCCAGCAGCCAAGTTTGGGACGGGGGGGCCACCTACGAGCAGTACTTC; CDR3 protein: CASSQVWDGGATYEQYF
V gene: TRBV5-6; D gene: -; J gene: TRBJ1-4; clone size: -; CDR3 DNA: TGTGCCAGCAGCCACGACAGTAATGAAAAACTGTTTTTT; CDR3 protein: CASSHDSNEKLFF
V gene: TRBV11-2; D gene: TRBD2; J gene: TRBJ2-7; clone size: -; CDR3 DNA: TGTGCCAGCAGCCTCGGGACTAGCGGACTCTACGAGCAGTACTTC; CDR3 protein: CASSLGTSGLYEQYF
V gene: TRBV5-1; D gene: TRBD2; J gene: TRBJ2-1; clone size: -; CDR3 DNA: TGCGCCAGCACCAAGCGGGGGGGGGCGAATGAGCAGTTCTTC; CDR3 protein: CASTKRGGANEQFF
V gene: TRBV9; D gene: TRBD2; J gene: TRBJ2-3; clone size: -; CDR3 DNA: TGTGCCAGCAGCGTAGTGGGCGGGGGACTAGCGGGGGGGCCAGGAACAGATACGCAGTATTTT; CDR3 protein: CASSVVGGGLAGGPGTDTQYF
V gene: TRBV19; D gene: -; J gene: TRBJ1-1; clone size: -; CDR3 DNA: TGTGCCAGTAAGGAGGCGGGCAGCACTGAAGCTTTCTTT; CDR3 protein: CASKEAGSTEAFF
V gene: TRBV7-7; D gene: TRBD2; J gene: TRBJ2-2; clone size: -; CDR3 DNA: TGTGCTAGCAGCTTAGCCCAAGCGGGGGTTAACACCGGGGAGCTGTTTTTT; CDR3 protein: CASSLAQAGVNTGELFF
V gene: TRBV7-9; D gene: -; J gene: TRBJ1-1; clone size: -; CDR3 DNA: TGTGCCAGCAGCTACGACGGCCGGGGGTTGTACACTGAAGCTTTCTTT; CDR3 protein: CASSYDGRGLYTEAFF
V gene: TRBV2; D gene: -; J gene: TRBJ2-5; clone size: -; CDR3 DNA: TGTGCCAGCAGTACCCCGGGAGCCGCCGGCCAAGAGACCCAGTACTTC; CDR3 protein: CASSTPGAAGQETQYF
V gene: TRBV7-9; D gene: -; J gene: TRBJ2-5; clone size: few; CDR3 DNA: TGTGCCAGCAGTTCCGATGCTCAAACGGGGGAGCAGTACTTC; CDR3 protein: CASSSDAQTGEQYF
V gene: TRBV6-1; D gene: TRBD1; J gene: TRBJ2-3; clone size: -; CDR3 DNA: TGTGCCAGCAGTGGGGACAGGGTAATATATACGCAGTATTTT; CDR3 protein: CASSGDRVIYTQYF
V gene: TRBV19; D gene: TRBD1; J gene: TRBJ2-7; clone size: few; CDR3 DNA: TGTGCCAGTAGTATAGCCCCAGGGGGCGGGTACGAGCAGTACTTC; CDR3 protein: CASSIAPGGGYEQYF
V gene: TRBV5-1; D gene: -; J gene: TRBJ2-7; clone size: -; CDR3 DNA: TGCGCCAGCAGCTTGGTACCGGGATCCGACGAGCAGTACTTC; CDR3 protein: CASSLVPGSDEQYF
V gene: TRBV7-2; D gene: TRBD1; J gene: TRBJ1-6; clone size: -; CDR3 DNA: TGTGCCAGCAGCCCAGGACAGGTGAATTCACCCCTCCACTTT; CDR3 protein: CASSPGQVNSPLHF
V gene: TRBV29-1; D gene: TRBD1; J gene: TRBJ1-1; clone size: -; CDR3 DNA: TGCAGCGTTGATGGCCTTTACAGGGGCACTGAAGCTTTCTTT; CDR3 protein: CSVDGLYRGTEAFF
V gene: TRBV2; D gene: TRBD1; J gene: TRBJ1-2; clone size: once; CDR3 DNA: TGTGCCAGCAGGACAGGGGAAGGCTACACCTTC; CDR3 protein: CASRTGEGYTF
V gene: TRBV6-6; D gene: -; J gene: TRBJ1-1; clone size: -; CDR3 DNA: TGTGCCAGCAGACTCGAGGACAGCAAAGCTTTCTTT; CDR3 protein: CASRLEDSKAFF
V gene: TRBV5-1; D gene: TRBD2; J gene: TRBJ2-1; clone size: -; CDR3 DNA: TGCGCCAGCAGCTTACAACTAGCGGGGGGGCGGTCAAATGAGCAGTTCTTC; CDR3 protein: CASSLQLAGGRSNEQFF
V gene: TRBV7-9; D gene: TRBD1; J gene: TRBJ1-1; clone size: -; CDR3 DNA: TGTGCCAGCAGCTCCCCCGGACAGGTCATGAACACTGAAGCTTTCTTT; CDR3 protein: CASSSPGQVMNTEAFF
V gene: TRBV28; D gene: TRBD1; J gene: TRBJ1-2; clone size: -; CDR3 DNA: TGTGCCAGCAGTTCGACAGGGCCAAACTATGGCTACACCTTC; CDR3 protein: CASSSTGPNYGYTF